A single T cell receptor beta chain is shown here with its context. What it recognizes is unknown. The entry originates in a study of shared clonotypes between healthy human individuals. The study's findings and limits: In general, naive subsets displayed greater estimated richness than memory subsets did.

This table comes from immunoSEQ multiplex PCR, and its TCRdb copy is limited to in-frame clones, with some not included. The sample lists around 2.3 million clones; around 95% were seen once. Trimming left V 0 bases short and J 4 bases short, with 10 bases between. The germline V gene has CDR1 MNHEY and CDR2 SMNVEV (reference sequence). The CDR3 consists of 15 residues. V and J are TRBV27 and TRBJ2-1; no reliable D call. This TCR was sampled from a young man in good health. Sequenced sample: naive CD4+ T cells sorted from blood. Stated subset: CD45RA+ positively selected. DNA of the CDR3: TGTGCCAGCAGTTTATCGGTTTGGCAGTACAATGAGCAGTTCTTC. Translation: CASSLSVWQYNEQFF.